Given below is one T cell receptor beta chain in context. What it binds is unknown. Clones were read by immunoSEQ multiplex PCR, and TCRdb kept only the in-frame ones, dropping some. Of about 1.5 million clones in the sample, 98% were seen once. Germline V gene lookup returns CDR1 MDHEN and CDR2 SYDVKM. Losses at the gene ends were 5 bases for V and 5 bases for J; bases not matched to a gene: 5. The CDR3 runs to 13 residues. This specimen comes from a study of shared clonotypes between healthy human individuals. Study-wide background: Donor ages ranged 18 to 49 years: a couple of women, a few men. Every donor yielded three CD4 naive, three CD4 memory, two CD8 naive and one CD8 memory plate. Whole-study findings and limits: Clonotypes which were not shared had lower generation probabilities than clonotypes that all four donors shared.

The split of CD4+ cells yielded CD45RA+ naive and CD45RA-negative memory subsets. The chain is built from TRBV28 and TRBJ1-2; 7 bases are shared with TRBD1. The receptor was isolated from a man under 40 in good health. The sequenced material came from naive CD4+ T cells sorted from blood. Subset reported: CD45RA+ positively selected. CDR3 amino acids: CASSPGQPYGYTF. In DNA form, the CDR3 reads TGTGCCAGCAGTCCGGGACAGCCGTATGGCTACACCTTC.